This T cell receptor beta chain was documented in a study of T cell changes during pregnancy in multiple sclerosis. Clones were sequenced by immunoSEQ multiplex PCR, and TCRdb holds only the in-frame ones, with some missing. The sample lists approximately 60,000 clones; over 80% were seen once. The CDR3 runs to 16 residues. CDR1 and CDR2 from the germline V gene are SGHRS and YFSETQ. V dropped 1 base and J dropped 2; count of bases not matched to a gene: 6. This chain uses TRBV5-1 with TRBJ2-1, with 7 positions matching TRBD2. The TCR sequence derives from a female donor in good health, enrolled as a control in a pregnancy study. The sample here was peripheral blood, taken in the second trimester of pregnancy. CDR3 sequence: CASSLLGGFPYNEQFF. The CDR3 DNA follows: TGCGCCAGCAGCTTGCTGGGGGGGTTTCCCTACAATGAGCAGTTCTTC.